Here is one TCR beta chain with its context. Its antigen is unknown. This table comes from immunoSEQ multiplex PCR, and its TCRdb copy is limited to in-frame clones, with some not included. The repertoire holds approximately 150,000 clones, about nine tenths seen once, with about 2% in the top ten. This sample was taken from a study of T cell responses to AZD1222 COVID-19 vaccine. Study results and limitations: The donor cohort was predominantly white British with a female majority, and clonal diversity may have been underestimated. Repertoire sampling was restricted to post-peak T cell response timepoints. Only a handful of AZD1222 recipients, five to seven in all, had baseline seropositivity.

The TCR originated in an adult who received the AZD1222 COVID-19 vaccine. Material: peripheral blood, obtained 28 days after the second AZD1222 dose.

The CDR3 spells CASSLRAGVDYEQYF. The CDR3 region has the DNA TGTGCCAGCAGCTTAAGGGCAGGGGTGGACTACGAGCAGTACTTC. V is TRBV7-3 and J is TRBJ2-7; possible D gene TRBD1, 6 bases. V was cut by 1 base and J by 3 bases, with 13 bases left in between. The CDR3 contains 15 residues. CDR1 SGHTA and CDR2 FQGTGA come from the germline V gene.